The TCR beta chain under discussion was sequenced for a study of blood T cell repertoires in COVID-19. In the study overall: Spain, Italy and the United States supplied samples that represented acute and convalescent COVID-19. T cells, B-cell-depleted T cells, or PBMCs supplied cDNA or gDNA.

This CDR3 comprises 13 residues. Germline CDR1 and CDR2: LGHNA and YNFKEQ. Trimming took 1 base from V and 7 from J; bases not matched to a gene: 2. Per the original methods: Reference gene primer amplification gave estimated nucleated cell counts. The repertoire was sequenced with immunoSEQ multiplex PCR; TCRdb's copy has only in-frame clones and lacks some. D and trimming come from the DNA, and the V and J calls and clone size come from that table. The data contain 90,000 to 100,000 clones, around 75% of them singletons. The receptor's source is a man aged 65 to 85 with acute or convalescent COVID-19. Sequencing was done on a sample of peripheral blood. V and J are TRBV4-2 and TRBJ2-5; 8 bases agree with TRBD2. In nucleotides, the CDR3 is TGTGCCAGCAGCCAAGCGGGAGGGAGGACCCAGTACTTC. Translation: CASSQAGGRTQYF.